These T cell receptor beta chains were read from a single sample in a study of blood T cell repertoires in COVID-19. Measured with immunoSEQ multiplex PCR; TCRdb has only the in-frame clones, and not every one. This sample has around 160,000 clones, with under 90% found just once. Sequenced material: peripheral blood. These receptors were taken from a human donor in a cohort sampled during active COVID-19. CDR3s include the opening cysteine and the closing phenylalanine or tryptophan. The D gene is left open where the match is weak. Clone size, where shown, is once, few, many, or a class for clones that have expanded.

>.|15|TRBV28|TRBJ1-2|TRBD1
CASRKQGAGNYGYTF
TGTGCCAGCAGGAAGCAGGGGGCGGGGAACTATGGCTACACCTTC
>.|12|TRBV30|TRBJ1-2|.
CAWGRVGYGYTF
TGTGCCTGGGGGCGGGTGGGCTATGGCTACACCTTC
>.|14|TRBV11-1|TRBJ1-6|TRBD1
CASSLGQGNSPLHF
TGTGCCAGCAGCTTGGGACAGGGGAATTCACCCCTCCACTTT
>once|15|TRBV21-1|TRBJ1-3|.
CASSKDSCSGNTIYF
TGTGCCAGCAGCAAAGATTCCTGCTCTGGAAACACCATATATTTT
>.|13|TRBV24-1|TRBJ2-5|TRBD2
CATSGGGGETQYF
TGTGCCACCAGTGGAGGCGGGGGGGAGACCCAGTACTTC
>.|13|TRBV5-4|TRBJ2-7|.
CASSLDSAYEQYF
TGTGCCAGCAGCTTAGACAGCGCCTACGAGCAGTACTTC
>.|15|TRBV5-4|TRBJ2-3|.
CASSLDRERRDTQYF
TGTGCCAGCAGCTTGGACAGGGAGCGTCGGGATACGCAGTATTTT
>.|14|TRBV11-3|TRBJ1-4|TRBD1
CASSPRDSNEKLFF
TGTGCCAGCAGCCCACGGGACAGTAATGAAAAACTGTTTTTT
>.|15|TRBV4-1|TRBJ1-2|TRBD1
CASSQGQGESYGYTF
TGCGCCAGCAGCCAAGGACAGGGGGAAAGCTATGGCTACACCTTC
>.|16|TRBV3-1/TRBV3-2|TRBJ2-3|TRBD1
CASSPRTGASTDTQYF
TGTGCCAGCAGCCCCCGGACAGGCGCTAGCACAGATACGCAGTATTTT
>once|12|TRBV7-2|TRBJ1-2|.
CASSLALLGYTF
TGTGCCAGCAGCTTAGCGCTCCTAGGCTACACCTTC
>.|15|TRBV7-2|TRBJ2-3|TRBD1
CASSFRTGGTDTQYF
TGTGCCAGCAGCTTCCGGACAGGGGGAACAGATACGCAGTATTTT
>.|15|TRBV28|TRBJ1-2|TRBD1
CASSLFWVTGNGYTF
TGTGCCAGCAGTTTATTCTGGGTGACAGGGAATGGCTACACCTTC
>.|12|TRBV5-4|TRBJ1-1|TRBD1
CASRDRAGEAFF
TGTGCCAGCCGTGACAGGGCGGGTGAAGCTTTCTTT
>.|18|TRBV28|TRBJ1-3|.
CASSLNGLVRVRGNTIYF
TGTGCCAGCAGTTTAAACGGTTTGGTTCGGGTACGGGGAAACACCATATATTTT
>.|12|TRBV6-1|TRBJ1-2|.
CASSEGSYGYTF
TGTGCCAGCAGTGAAGGCAGCTATGGCTACACCTTC
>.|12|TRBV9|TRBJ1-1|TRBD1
CASSQGDTEAFF
TGTGCCAGCAGCCAGGGGGATACTGAAGCTTTCTTT
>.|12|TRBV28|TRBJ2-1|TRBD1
CASRDRVYEQFF
TGTGCCAGCAGGGACAGGGTCTATGAGCAGTTCTTC
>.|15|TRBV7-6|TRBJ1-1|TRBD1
CASSYGTAWNTEAFF
TGTGCCAGCAGCTACGGGACAGCTTGGAACACTGAAGCTTTCTTT
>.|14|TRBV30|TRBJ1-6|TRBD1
CAWSPGQGYSPLHF
TGTGCCTGGAGTCCGGGACAGGGTTATTCACCCCTCCACTTT
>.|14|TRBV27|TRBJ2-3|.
CASSFQRSTDTQYF
TGTGCCAGCAGTTTCCAGCGAAGCACAGATACGCAGTATTTT
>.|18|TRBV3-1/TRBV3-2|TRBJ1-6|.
CASSQASGRGVVSSPLHF
TGTGCCAGCAGCCAAGCTTCTGGCAGGGGAGTCGTTAGTTCACCCCTCCACTTT
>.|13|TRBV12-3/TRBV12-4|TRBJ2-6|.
CASSSAGANVLTF
TGTGCCAGCAGCTCCGCTGGGGCCAACGTCCTGACTTTC
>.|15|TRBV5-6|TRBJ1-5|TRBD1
CASSGGSQGGQPQHF
TGTGCCAGCAGTGGGGGCAGCCAGGGGGGTCAGCCCCAGCATTTT
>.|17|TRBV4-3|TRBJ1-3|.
CASSQEAGAKPGNTIYF
TGCGCCAGCAGCCAAGAAGCAGGGGCGAAGCCTGGAAACACCATATATTTT
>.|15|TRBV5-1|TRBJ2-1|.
CASSGPQSSYNEQFF
TGCGCCAGCAGCGGTCCACAGAGCTCCTACAATGAGCAGTTCTTC
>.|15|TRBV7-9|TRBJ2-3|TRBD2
CASSRTSGGLDTQYF
TGTGCCAGCAGCAGGACTAGCGGGGGGTTGGATACGCAGTATTTT
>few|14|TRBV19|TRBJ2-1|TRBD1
CASIRDRGQGEQFF
TGTGCCAGTATCCGGGACAGGGGGCAAGGTGAGCAGTTCTTC
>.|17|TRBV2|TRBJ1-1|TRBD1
CASSLQPDRAANTEAFF
TGTGCCAGCAGTCTCCAACCGGACAGGGCCGCGAACACTGAAGCTTTCTTT
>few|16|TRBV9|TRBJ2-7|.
CASTPQRTSTTYEQYF
TGTGCCAGCACCCCCCAGCGGACCTCTACTACCTACGAGCAGTACTTC
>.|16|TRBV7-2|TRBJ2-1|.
CASSYYGSPSYNEQFF
TGTGCCAGCAGCTACTACGGCTCCCCCTCCTACAATGAGCAGTTCTTC
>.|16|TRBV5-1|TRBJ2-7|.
CASSSGQTLTFYEQYF
TGCGCCAGCAGCTCCGGACAGACCCTTACCTTCTACGAGCAGTACTTC
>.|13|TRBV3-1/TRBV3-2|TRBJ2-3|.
CASSQDAPNTQYF
TGTGCCAGCAGCCAAGATGCGCCAAATACGCAGTATTTT
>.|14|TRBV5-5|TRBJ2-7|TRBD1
CASRRTGGIDEQYF
TGTGCCAGCAGAAGGACAGGGGGCATCGACGAGCAGTACTTC
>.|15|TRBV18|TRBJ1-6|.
CASSTPGRGQSPLHF
TGTGCCAGCTCAACCCCTGGGCGGGGGCAGTCACCCCTCCACTTT
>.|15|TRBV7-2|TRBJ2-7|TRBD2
CASSPRSGGLYEQYF
TGTGCCAGCAGTCCACGTAGCGGGGGTTTATACGAGCAGTACTTC
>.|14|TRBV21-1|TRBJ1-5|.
CASSMEYSNQPQHF
TGTGCCAGCAGCATGGAGTATAGCAATCAGCCCCAGCATTTT
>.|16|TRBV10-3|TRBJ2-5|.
CAISESLGRRQETQYF
TGTGCCATCAGTGAGTCGTTGGGGCGGAGACAAGAGACCCAGTACTTC
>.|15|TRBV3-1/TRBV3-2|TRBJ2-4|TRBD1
CASSLRRGQGDIQYF
TGTGCCAGCAGCCTAAGGCGGGGACAGGGAGACATTCAGTACTTC
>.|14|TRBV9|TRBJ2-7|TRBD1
CASSIGQGEGEQYF
TGTGCCAGCAGCATCGGACAGGGGGAGGGCGAGCAGTACTTC
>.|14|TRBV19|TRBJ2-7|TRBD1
CASSRGQGGDEQYF
TGTGCCAGTAGTAGGGGACAGGGTGGCGACGAGCAGTACTTC
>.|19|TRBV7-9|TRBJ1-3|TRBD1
CASSLAPPANRGLGNTIYF
TGTGCCAGCAGCTTAGCCCCTCCCGCTAACAGGGGGCTTGGAAACACCATATATTTT
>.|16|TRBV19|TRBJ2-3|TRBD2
CASSIGLAGSTDTQYF
TGTGCCAGTAGTATCGGCCTAGCGGGGAGCACAGATACGCAGTATTTT
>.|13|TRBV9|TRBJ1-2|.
CASSAGVDPYYTF
TGTGCCAGCAGCGCCGGAGTAGACCCTTACTACACCTTC
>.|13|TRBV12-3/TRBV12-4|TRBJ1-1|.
CASSFGGNTEAFF
TGTGCCAGCAGTTTCGGGGGAAACACTGAAGCTTTCTTT
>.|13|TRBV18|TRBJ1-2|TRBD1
CASSPPGQGEGTF
TGTGCCAGCTCACCTCCTGGACAGGGTGAGGGGACCTTC
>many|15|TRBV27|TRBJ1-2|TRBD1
CASSLSGQGNYGYTF
TGTGCCAGCAGTTTATCAGGACAGGGAAACTATGGCTACACCTTC
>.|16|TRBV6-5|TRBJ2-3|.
CASSYGGPGLSDTQYF
TGTGCCAGCAGTTACGGGGGCCCAGGACTCTCAGATACGCAGTATTTT
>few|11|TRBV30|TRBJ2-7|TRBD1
CALGTAYEQYF
TGTGCCTTGGGGACAGCCTACGAGCAGTACTTC
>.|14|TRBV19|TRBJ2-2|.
CASRKRHHTGELFF
TGTGCCAGTAGGAAGCGGCACCACACCGGGGAGCTGTTTTTT
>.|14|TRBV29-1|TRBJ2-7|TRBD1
CSVGSGQFGYEQYF
TGCAGCGTCGGATCGGGACAGTTCGGCTACGAGCAGTACTTC
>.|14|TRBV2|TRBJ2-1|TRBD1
CASRLGQAGDEQFF
TGTGCCAGCAGGCTTGGACAGGCTGGGGATGAGCAGTTCTTC
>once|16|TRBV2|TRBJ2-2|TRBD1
CASSEGDRGRDGELFF
TGTGCCAGCAGTGAGGGAGACAGGGGGCGGGACGGGGAGCTGTTTTTT
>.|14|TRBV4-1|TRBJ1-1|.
CASSQTGPLTEAFF
TGCGCCAGCAGCCAAACAGGTCCATTAACTGAAGCTTTCTTT